What follows are 11 T cell receptor beta chains derived from one specimen sequenced in a study of CD8 T cells in ankylosing spondylitis. TCRdb passed the 5' RACE reads through MiXCR, listing each CDR3 protein once. The data show some 240,000 distinct CDR3 sequences, around 7.8% seen once. Sequencing was carried out using blood, either unsorted or a sorted T cell fraction (not recorded which). The receptors here all came from a male donor with ankylosing spondylitis or in good health (not recorded which).

This clonotype was observed at least ten times. V usage is TRBV6-2 or TRBV6-3 and J usage is TRBJ2-7; D unclear. The CDR3 is made up of 14 amino acids. Looked up from germline, CDR1 is MNHEY and CDR2 is SVGEGT. The V end was cut by 10 bases, the J end by 3 bases, with 19 bases between. The CDR3 region has the DNA TGTGCCACCGAACCCGGCTTTGGCAGCTACGAGCAGTACTTC. It translates to CATEPGFGSYEQYF.

The sample holds one count of this clonotype. This chain joins TRBV6-5 and TRBJ1-2, with TRBD1 matching 7 bases. The CDR3 consists of 14 residues. Trimming took 3 bases from V and 8 from J; bases not matched to a gene: 9. Germline assignment: CDR1 MNHEY and CDR2 SVGAGI. The CDR3: CASSYTTGERGYTF. The CDR3 nucleotides are TGTGCCAGCAGTTATACAACAGGGGAGCGGGGCTACACCTTC.

This clonotype was seen repeatedly, ten times or more. The CDR3 region has the DNA TGTGCCAGCAGTGGACATTTTTATAGCAATCAGCCCCAGCATTTT. It codes for CASSGHFYSNQPQHF. V gene TRBV6-1 combines with J gene TRBJ1-5; no definite D call. This CDR3 contains 15 residues. CDR1 MNHNS and CDR2 SASEGT come from the germline V gene. Trimming left V 4 bases short and J 0 bases short, with 10 bases between.

This clonotype came up many times. The chain employs TRBV12-3 or TRBV12-4 and TRBJ2-6; possibly TRBD1 or TRBD2 for D (5 bases each). This CDR3 has 16 residues. V was trimmed by 4 bases and J by 4 bases, leaving 14 bases between them. CDR3 nucleotide sequence: TGTGCCAGCAGTTGGGACGGCGGCGCAGGGGCCAACGTCCTGACTTTC. This translates into CASSWDGGAGANVLTF.

This clonotype was counted ten times or more. The chain couples TRBV5-1 to TRBJ2-2; TRBD1 might be the D (6 bases). The CDR3 loop spans 15 amino acids. The germline gives CDR1 SGHRS, CDR2 YFSETQ. V lost 0 bases and J lost 5, with 11 bases in between. CDR3 loop: CASSLGQVLTGELFF. The CDR3 DNA sequence: TGCGCCAGCAGCTTGGGACAGGTTTTAACCGGGGAGCTGTTTTTT.

The chain recombines TRBV5-1 with TRBJ1-2, with D hard to call. Per germline, CDR1 SGHRS and CDR2 YFSETQ. The CDR3 length is 13 residues. Trimming removed 0 bases from V and 4 bases from J, with 7 bases in between. The CDR3: CASSLAESYGYTF. The CDR3 nucleotides are TGCGCCAGCAGCTTGGCCGAAAGCTATGGCTACACCTTC. Based on the CDR3 plus reference TRBV5-1 and TRBJ1-2, the full variable domain is KAGVTQTPRYLIKTRGQQVTLSCSPISGHRSVSWYQQTPGQGLQFLFEYFSETQRNKGNFPGRFSGRQFSNSRSEMNVSTLELGDSALYLCASSLAESYGYTFGSGTRLTVV.

There are many counts of this clonotype. The chain links TRBV27 to TRBJ1-2, with D perhaps TRBD1 (5 bases). Germline V gene sequence: CDR1 MNHEY, CDR2 SMNVEV (reference sequence). Trimming stripped 5 bases from V and 8 bases from J, with 18 bases between. The CDR3 sequence is 14 residues long. CDR3 sequence reads: CASSNLERGDGYTF. The CDR3 bases are TGTGCCAGCAGTAACCTGGAGAGGGGAGACGGCTACACCTTC.

The V gene is TRBV10-3, the J gene TRBJ1-1, with unresolved D. Trimming removed 5 bases at V and 5 bases at J, with 9 bases between. The CDR3 is made up of 12 amino acids. Looked up from germline, CDR1 is ENHRY and CDR2 is SYGVKD. The CDR3 coding sequence is TGTGCCATCAGTCTTTCAGGAACTGAAGCTTTCTTT. Translated: CAISLSGTEAFF.

In its sample, this clonotype was seen many times. The chain uses TRBV11-1 and TRBJ1-2; 7 bases map to TRBD1. Per the germline V gene, CDR1 is SGHAT and CDR2 is FQDESV (reference sequence). CDR3 size: 18 residues. Germline trimming cut 2 bases from V and 3 bases from J; bases unmatched to any gene: 15. The CDR3 here is CASSLNRGGGLGYYGYTF. Here the CDR3 DNA reads TGTGCCAGCAGCTTAAATCGAGGGGGCGGACTAGGGTACTATGGCTACACCTTC.

This clonotype was seen repeatedly, ten times or more. The chain combines TRBV10-3 with TRBJ2-2; D is possibly TRBD2 (5 bases). V lost 7 bases and J 1 base, leaving 16 bases between the germline ends. The CDR3 covers 16 residues. Germline CDR1 ENHRY, CDR2 SYGVKD. The CDR3 DNA follows: TGTGCCATCACTCCCGAGGGTAGCCTGAACACCGGGGAGCTGTTTTTT. Residues: CAITPEGSLNTGELFF.

The table lists this clonotype with many counts. This chain connects TRBV29-1 to TRBJ2-1; 9 bases match TRBD1. Per germline, CDR1 SQVTM and CDR2 ANQGSEA. CDR3 length: 14 residues. Germline trimming cut 7 bases from V and 7 bases from J; bases unmatched to any gene: 11. The chain's CDR3 is CSAEQGAMGNEQFF. The DNA of the CDR3 is TGCAGCGCCGAACAGGGGGCGATGGGTAATGAGCAGTTCTTC.